The 27 T cell receptor beta chains reported below all come from one sample, sequenced in a study of blood T cell repertoires in COVID-19. Sequenced by immunoSEQ multiplex PCR; TCRdb stores in-frame clones only, minus some. Of 70,000 or so clones listed, 70% to 90% are singletons. The sequenced sample consisted of peripheral blood. These receptors originate from a man aged 35-49 years with COVID-19, enrolled during active disease.

The chain has TRBV15 and TRBJ1-4, with D unclear. CDR1 and CDR2 from the germline V gene are LNHNV and YYDKDF (reference sequence). Deletions cut 0 bases from V and 4 bases from J, with 9 bases between. This CDR3 comprises 15 residues. The CDR3 DNA sequence: TGTGCCACCAGCAGAGACGGGAAGATTAATGAAAAACTGTTTTTT. Its translation is CATSRDGKINEKLFF.

The chain couples TRBV5-4 to TRBJ2-5; D is perhaps TRBD1 (6 bases). V lost 4 bases to trimming and J lost 7 bases, with 20 bases between them. CDR3 length: 15 amino acids. CDR1 is SGHNT and CDR2 is YYREEE in the germline V gene (reference sequence). The DNA for the CDR3 is TGTGCCAGCAGCCTTGGGATGCTGGGGGCAAGGACCCAGTACTTC. Translation: CASSLGMLGARTQYF. The variable domain in full, completed from reference TRBV5-4 and TRBJ2-5, reads ETGVTQSPTHLIKTRGQQVTLRCSSQSGHNTVSWYQQALGQGPQFIFQYYREEENGRGNFPPRFSGLQFPNYSSELNVNALELDDSALYLCASSLGMLGARTQYFGPGTRLLVL.

The rearrangement links TRBV19 to TRBJ1-6; D is unresolved. The CDR3 consists of 16 residues. The V end was cut by 6 bases, the J end by 0 bases, with 12 bases between. From germline, CDR1 is LNHDA and CDR2 SQIVND (reference sequence). CDR3 residues: CASSPTSNSYNSPLHF. The CDR3 region has the DNA TGTGCCAGTAGCCCGACAAGCAACTCCTATAATTCACCCCTCCACTTT.

V usage is TRBV6-5 and J usage is TRBJ1-3; D gene uncertain. This CDR3 has 13 amino acids. Germline CDR1 MNHEY, CDR2 SVGAGI. V was trimmed by 5 bases and J by 5 bases, leaving 10 bases between them. CDR3 nucleotide sequence: TGTGCCAGCAGTCAACAGAGTAGAAACACCATATATTTT. Protein sequence: CASSQQSRNTIYF.

This rearrangement joins TRBV3-1 (or the pseudogene TRBV3-2) to TRBJ2-5; D gene uncertain. Looked up from germline, CDR1 is LGHDT and CDR2 is YNNKEL (reference sequence). This CDR3 spans 13 amino acids. Trimming removed 4 bases from V and 4 bases from J, with 10 bases in between. The CDR3 region is CASSLFRRETQYF. CDR3 DNA sequence: TGTGCCAGCAGCCTTTTCAGGCGAGAGACCCAGTACTTC.

This clone has only one observation. The chain uses TRBV28 and TRBJ1-5; TRBD1 aligns across 11 bases. Per germline, CDR1 MDHEN and CDR2 SYDVKM. The J segment lost 2 bases and the V segment lost 5 bases, leaving 8 bases of the junction unmatched. The CDR3 covers 17 residues. The CDR3 protein is CASSPLRTGGGNQPQHF. CDR3 DNA sequence: TGTGCCAGCAGTCCACTCAGGACAGGGGGCGGCAATCAGCCCCAGCATTTT.

The rearrangement uses TRBV27 and TRBJ1-1; D is unresolved. This CDR3 has 17 residues. The V and J ends lost 1 base and 1 base respectively, with 16 bases between them. Germline values: CDR1 MNHEY, CDR2 SMNVEV (reference sequence). The CDR3 is CASSLWGAGSENTEAFF. The DNA for the CDR3 is TGTGCCAGCAGTTTATGGGGAGCGGGGTCAGAGAACACTGAAGCTTTCTTT.

This clone appeared a single time. The chain couples TRBV6-1 to TRBJ1-1; D might be TRBD1 (5 bases). The germline V and J ends were trimmed by 2 bases and 5 bases, with 12 bases remaining between them. This CDR3 has 14 residues. CDR1 and CDR2 from the germline V gene are MNHNS and SASEGT. CDR3 bases: TGTGCCAGCAGTGAATTACGGGGGGGTACTGAAGCTTTCTTT. This encodes CASSELRGGTEAFF.

This clone appeared a few times. The chain combines TRBV7-9 with TRBJ1-2; 8 bases match TRBD1. CDR3 size: 12 residues. The germline CDR1 and CDR2 sequences are SEHNR and FQNEAQ (reference sequence). V was clipped by 4 bases and J by 8 bases; unmatched bases: 3. The CDR3 is CASSSDRAGYTF. In DNA form, the CDR3 reads TGTGCCAGCAGCTCGGACAGGGCCGGCTACACCTTC.

V usage is TRBV30 and J usage is TRBJ1-5; weak D call: TRBD1 (5 bases). The germline V gene encodes CDR1 GTSNPN and CDR2 SVGIG (reference sequence). Trimming took off 3 bases at V and 1 base at J, with 10 bases between the two ends. CDR3 length equals 14 residues. CDR3 bases: TGTGCCTGGAGCAAGACAGAAAGCAATCAGCCCCAGCATTTT. The encoded protein is CAWSKTESNQPQHF.

The J gene is TRBJ2-1, the V gene TRBV21-1; the table assigns TRBD2, which was not confirmed against the DNA. TRBV21-1 is recorded as a pseudogene. This CDR3 spans 19 amino acids. The CDR3 coding sequence is TGTGCCAGCAGCAAAGACGAACTAGCGGGGTCGAGCTCCTACAATGAGCAGTTCTTC. Translating gives CASSKDELAGSSSYNEQFF.

The rearrangement joins TRBV3-1 (or the pseudogene TRBV3-2) to TRBJ2-3, with 11 nucleotides matching TRBD2. The CDR3 has 17 amino acids. After removal of 0 bases from V and 4 bases from J, the junction contained 6 bases not matched to a gene. The V gene's germline CDR1 is LGHDT and CDR2 YNNKEL (reference sequence). The CDR3 region is CASSQERLAGWADTQYF. Written as DNA, the CDR3 is TGTGCCAGCAGCCAAGAAAGACTAGCGGGGTGGGCAGATACGCAGTATTTT.

This chain uses TRBV6-5 with TRBJ2-7; a weak D match, TRBD2 (6 bases). The CDR3 is 14 amino acids. With 6 bases removed from V and 0 bases from J, the gap between germline ends came to 12 bases. From germline, CDR1 is MNHEY and CDR2 SVGAGI. The CDR3 DNA is TGTGCCAGCAGCGGGACTTTCAGCTCCTACGAGCAGTACTTC. It translates to CASSGTFSSYEQYF.

This chain joins TRBV4-2 and TRBJ2-3; TRBD2 aligns across 7 bases. V lost 4 bases and J lost 3; bases outside the gene matches: 4. Germline V gives CDR1 LGHNA, CDR2 YNFKEQ. This CDR3 is built from 14 residues. The DNA of the CDR3 is TGTGCCAGCAGCCTGTGGGGGGGAACAGATACGCAGTATTTT. Encoded protein: CASSLWGGTDTQYF.

In the case of this clone: Other DNA sequences within the sample encode an identical CDR3. The chain is built from TRBV25-1 and TRBJ2-5, with D unresolved. Germline CDR1 and CDR2: MGHDK and SYGVNS. The CDR3 is 12 residues long. V dropped 2 bases and J dropped 4 bases, with 5 bases sitting between them. CDR3 in DNA: TGTGCCAGCAGTGAACCGGGAGAGACCCAGTACTTC. This sequence encodes CASSEPGETQYF.

The rearrangement links TRBV5-4 to TRBJ2-1; D may be TRBD1 (5 bases). Germline V gives CDR1 SGHNT, CDR2 YYREEE (reference sequence). V was cut by 4 bases and J by 2 bases, with 13 bases left in between. The CDR3 totals 15 residues. CDR3 loop: CASSPGRVTYNEQFF. The DNA for the CDR3 is TGTGCCAGCAGCCCGGGCAGGGTAACCTACAATGAGCAGTTCTTC.

The genes are TRBV11-2 and TRBJ2-3; 9 bases line up with TRBD1. This CDR3 contains 14 residues. Trimming removed 3 bases from V and 4 bases from J; junction bases left unmatched: 2. Germline-derived CDR1 and CDR2 are SGHAT and FQNNGV. For the CDR3, the DNA is TGTGCCAGCAGCTTGGGACAGGGATCAGATACGCAGTATTTT. This encodes CASSLGQGSDTQYF. Complete variable domain (other parts from reference TRBV11-2 and TRBJ2-3): EAGVAQSPRYKIIEKRQSVAFWCNPISGHATLYWYQQILGQGPKLLIQFQNNGVVDDSQLPKDRFSAERLKGVDSTLKIQPAKLEDSAVYLCASSLGQGSDTQYFGPGTRLTVL.

The table lists this clone with a count of one. CDR3 sequence (DNA): TGCGCCAGCACCACCTGGGCGGGCTACGAGCAGTACTTC. Its protein is CASTTWAGYEQYF. This rearrangement joins TRBV10-1 to TRBJ2-7; D perhaps matches TRBD2 (5 bases). CDR1 is WNHNN, CDR2 SYGVQD, per germline (reference sequence). The CDR3 loop spans 13 amino acids. The V gene lost 7 bases and the J gene lost 3 bases, with 13 bases spanning the gap.

The rearrangement uses TRBV30 and TRBJ2-5; TRBD2 might be the D (5 bases). The ends were cut back, 1 base at V and 0 bases at J, with 9 bases in the middle. Germline CDR1 reads GTSNPN; CDR2 reads SVGIG (reference sequence). This CDR3 region has 14 residues. This CDR3 reads CAWSGRRDQETQYF. CDR3 bases: TGTGCCTGGAGTGGAAGGCGGGACCAAGAGACCCAGTACTTC. Looking up the rest from reference TRBV30 and TRBJ2-5 gives the full variable domain: SQTIHQWPATLVQPVGSPLSLECTVEGTSNPNLYWYRQAAGRGLQLLFYSVGIGQISSEVPQNLSASRPQDRQFILSSKKLLLSDSGFYLCAWSGRRDQETQYFGPGTRLLVL.

This clone has a single count. V is TRBV29-1 and J is TRBJ1-2, with TRBD1 as a possible D gene (6 bases). This CDR3 comprises 11 residues. Germline CDR1 and CDR2: SQVTM and ANQGSEA. The V end lost 5 bases, the J end lost 8 bases, and 12 bases lay between the germline ends. The CDR3 is CSVSDRWGYTF. The CDR3 DNA follows: TGCAGCGTTTCGGACAGATGGGGCTACACCTTC. The variable domain in full, completed from reference TRBV29-1 and TRBJ1-2, reads SAVISQKPSRDICQRGTSLTIQCQVDSQVTMMFWYRQQPGQSLTLIATANQGSEATYESGFVIDKFPISRPNLTFSTLTVSNMSPEDSSIYLCSVSDRWGYTFGSGTRLTVV.

This sequence joins TRBV10-3 and TRBJ1-2; D possibly corresponds to TRBD1 (5 bases). Germline V lookup: CDR1 ENHRY, CDR2 SYGVKD. The CDR3 runs 13 residues. V was shortened by 9 bases and J by 4 bases, with 15 bases between the two germline ends. The CDR3 reads CAILAGVGYGYTF. The CDR3 coding sequence is TGTGCCATTTTGGCGGGGGTAGGCTATGGCTACACCTTC.

There are a few counts of this clone. This chain links TRBV5-1 with TRBJ1-1; the D is unclear. The CDR3 spans 13 residues. Germline values: CDR1 SGHRS, CDR2 YFSETQ. With 2 bases removed from V and 1 base from J, the gap between germline ends came to 6 bases. The CDR3 loop reads CASSFTANTEAFF. CDR3 bases: TGCGCCAGCAGCTTTACAGCGAACACTGAAGCTTTCTTT.

V is TRBV19 and J is TRBJ2-7, with 8 positions matching TRBD1. The CDR3 is 13 residues long. V shed 8 bases and J 1 base; nucleotides not matched to a gene: 4. Germline CDR1 is LNHDA and CDR2 is SQIVND (reference sequence). The CDR3 sequence: CASRDRGSYEQYF. Written as DNA, the CDR3 is TGTGCCAGTCGCGACAGGGGATCCTACGAGCAGTACTTC. Full variable domain (outside the CDR3, taken from reference TRBV19 and TRBJ2-7): DGGITQSPKYLFRKEGQNVTLSCEQNLNHDAMYWYRQDPGQGLRLIYYSQIVNDFQKGDIAEGYSVSREKKESFPLTVTSAQKNPTAFYLCASRDRGSYEQYFGPGTRLTVT.

The V and J genes are TRBV6-1 and TRBJ2-5; the D gene is possibly TRBD2 (6 bases). Per germline, CDR1 MNHNS and CDR2 SASEGT. The CDR3 is 16 amino acids. Trimming cost V 2 bases and J 1 base, with 14 bases left between them. The CDR3 here is CASSESLAVIQETQYF. The CDR3 coding sequence is TGTGCCAGCAGTGAATCATTAGCGGTGATCCAAGAGACCCAGTACTTC.

The chain has TRBV5-4 and TRBJ2-5; tentatively, D is TRBD1 (7 bases). CDR1 SGHNT and CDR2 YYREEE come from the germline V gene (reference sequence). V gave up 3 bases and J gave up 5 bases, with 17 bases separating them. The CDR3 sequence is 15 residues long. CDR3 sequence: CASSSRQGRGETQYF. The CDR3 nucleotides are TGTGCCAGCAGCTCAAGACAGGGCCGGGGGGAGACCCAGTACTTC.

The V gene is TRBV30, the J gene TRBJ1-6; D remains ambiguous. Germline V gives CDR1 GTSNPN, CDR2 SVGIG (reference sequence). The germline V and J ends were trimmed by 0 bases and 0 bases, with 9 bases remaining between them. The CDR3 loop spans 16 amino acids. The CDR3 coding sequence is TGTGCCTGGAGTGTAAGCGCTAGCTCCTATAATTCACCCCTCCACTTT. This gives the protein CAWSVSASSYNSPLHF.

The genes are TRBV19 and TRBJ1-5, with no clear D. Germline lookup yields CDR1 LNHDA and CDR2 SQIVND (reference sequence). Trimming took off 7 bases at V and 1 base at J, with 14 bases between the two ends. This CDR3 spans 15 amino acids. Here the CDR3 reads CASTPSSRSNQPQHF. Written as DNA, the CDR3 is TGTGCCAGTACCCCTTCTAGCCGGAGCAATCAGCCCCAGCATTTT.